This entry lists 17 T cell receptor beta chains sequenced from one sample in a study of cytomegalovirus exposure and HLA in healthy donors. The PCR had 60 Vbeta and 13 Jbeta primers. Repertoires were generated with immunoSEQ multiplex PCR, while TCRdb's copy carries only in-frame clones and drops some. This sample has about 140,000 clones; 88% occur once, and the top ten carry roughly 0.53%. The material sequenced was PBMCs. The source of these receptors is a woman aged 35 to 49 in good health and CMV-seronegative.

In DNA, the CDR3 is TGTGCCAGCAGCTTAACTGCAGGGGAGCAGTACTTC. Residues: CASSLTAGEQYF. V gene TRBV11-3 combines with J gene TRBJ2-7, with D possibly being TRBD1 (5 bases). Trimming pared 2 bases from V and 7 bases from J, leaving 9 bases between. Germline loops: CDR1 SGHNT, CDR2 YENEEA. The CDR3 totals 12 residues. The full variable domain, in which reference TRBV11-3 and TRBJ2-7 provide the parts outside the CDR3, is EAGVVQSPRYKIIEKKQPVAFWCNPISGHNTLYWYLQNLGQGPELLIRYENEEAVDDSQLPKDRFSAERLKGVDSTLKIQPAELGDSAVYLCASSLTAGEQYFGPGTRLTVT.

The chain recombines TRBV11-2 with TRBJ1-1; 7 nucleotides agree with TRBD1. The CDR3 sequence is 15 residues long. Germline V lookup: CDR1 SGHAT, CDR2 FQNNGV. V was pared by 5 bases and J by 0 bases, with 6 bases of the junction left unmatched. CDR3 sequence: CASSARQGLNTEAFF. CDR3 sequence (DNA): TGTGCCAGCAGCGCAAGACAGGGCTTGAACACTGAAGCTTTCTTT. Based on the CDR3 plus reference TRBV11-2 and TRBJ1-1, the full variable domain is EAGVAQSPRYKIIEKRQSVAFWCNPISGHATLYWYQQILGQGPKLLIQFQNNGVVDDSQLPKDRFSAERLKGVDSTLKIQPAKLEDSAVYLCASSARQGLNTEAFFGQGTRLTVV.

V usage is TRBV5-8 and J usage is TRBJ1-2; weak D call: TRBD1 (6 bases). CDR1 and CDR2 from the germline V gene are SGHTS and YDEGEE. Trimming cost V 4 bases and J 2 bases, with 9 bases left between them. There are 13 residues in the CDR3. In DNA form, the CDR3 reads TGTGCCAGCAGCGCCACAGGGAACTATGGCTACACCTTC. The encoded protein is CASSATGNYGYTF.

The chain is built from TRBV27 and TRBJ1-5, with TRBD1 as a possible D gene (6 bases). Germline-derived CDR1 and CDR2 are MNHEY and SMNVEV (reference sequence). The V end lost 3 bases, the J end lost 5 bases, and 11 bases lay between the germline ends. This CDR3 comprises 14 residues. CDR3 sequence reads: CASSFSGAHQPQHF. DNA of the CDR3: TGTGCCAGCAGTTTTTCAGGGGCCCATCAGCCCCAGCATTTT.

The count of this clone is one. This sequence joins TRBV15 and TRBJ2-5; 8 bases map to TRBD2. V gave up 5 bases and J gave up 2 bases; unmatched junction bases: 7. CDR3 length: 15 amino acids. Germline V gene lookup returns CDR1 LNHNV and CDR2 YYDKDF (reference sequence). The CDR3 is CATSGGRLIQETQYF. DNA for the CDR3: TGTGCCACCAGCGGCGGGAGGCTTATTCAAGAGACCCAGTACTTC.

The rearrangement uses TRBV23-1 and TRBJ2-7; TRBD1 aligns across 8 bases. TRBV23-1 is placed among ORFs of uncertain function. V shed 0 bases and J 2 bases; nucleotides not matched to a gene: 3. This CDR3 has 15 amino acids. The CDR3 reads CASSQSGQGAYEQYF. The CDR3 coding sequence is TGCGCCAGCAGTCAATCCGGACAGGGAGCCTACGAGCAGTACTTC.

This rearrangement joins TRBV11-3 to TRBJ2-3, with 7 bases matching TRBD2. CDR1 is SGHNT, CDR2 YENEEA, per germline. The V gene end was trimmed by 5 bases and the J gene end by 5 bases; junction bases not matched to a gene: 7. This CDR3 has 14 amino acids. The CDR3 nucleotides are TGTGCCAGCAGCCGTACGCGGGAGCGAGATACGCAGTATTTT. It yields the protein CASSRTRERDTQYF.

The chain couples TRBV29-1 to TRBJ1-1; 9 nucleotides agree with TRBD1. There are 13 residues in the CDR3. V was clipped by 7 bases and J by 1 base; unmatched bases: 4. The germline gives CDR1 SQVTM, CDR2 ANQGSEA. The CDR3 region has the DNA TGCAGCGCAGGACAGGGGAAGAACACTGAAGCTTTCTTT. The encoded protein is CSAGQGKNTEAFF.

This sequence joins TRBV29-1 and TRBJ2-1; TRBD2 matches at 8 bases. Germline CDR1 SQVTM, CDR2 ANQGSEA. With 8 bases clipped from V and 6 bases from J, the junction kept 12 bases outside the gene matches. The CDR3 runs 14 residues. The CDR3 nucleotides read TGCAGCACATGGGGGGGCGGGAGGTTCAATGAGCAGTTCTTC. As protein: CSTWGGGRFNEQFF.

V is TRBV2 and J is TRBJ2-7; a weak D match, TRBD1 (6 bases). Looked up from germline, CDR1 is SNHLY and CDR2 is FYNNEI. V was pared by 6 bases and J by 2 bases, with 14 bases between. CDR3 size: 14 residues. The CDR3, as DNA: TGTGCCAGCAGACCAAGGGACACAGCCTACGAGCAGTACTTC. Protein: CASRPRDTAYEQYF.

V gene TRBV5-6 combines with J gene TRBJ1-6; unclear D gene. Deletions cut 4 bases from V and 8 bases from J, with 19 bases between. This CDR3 contains 16 residues. CDR1 and CDR2 from the germline V gene are SGHDT and YYEEEE. CDR3 in DNA: TGTGCCAGCAGCGGGCGCTCCAATGCACACTATTCACCCCTCCACTTT. Its translation: CASSGRSNAHYSPLHF.

The rearrangement uses TRBV7-2 and TRBJ2-5; D gene ambiguous. CDR1 SGHTA and CDR2 FQGNSA come from the germline V gene. The CDR3 sequence is 12 residues long. V dropped 3 bases and J dropped 0 bases, with 2 bases sitting between them. For the CDR3, the DNA is TGTGCCAGCAGCTTCTACCAAGAGACCCAGTACTTC. Protein sequence: CASSFYQETQYF. The variable domain in full, with the rest retrieved from reference TRBV7-2 and TRBJ2-5, is GAGVSQSPSNKVTEKGKDVELRCDPISGHTALYWYRQSLGQGLEFLIYFQGNSAPDKSGLPSDRFSAERTGGSVSTLTIQRTQQEDSAVYLCASSFYQETQYFGPGTRLLVL.

The gene calls are TRBV6-5 and TRBJ1-2; D possibly corresponds to TRBD1 (5 bases). The V gene lost 6 bases and the J gene lost 5 bases, with 16 bases spanning the gap. The germline gives CDR1 MNHEY, CDR2 SVGAGI. The CDR3 is 14 residues long. Here the CDR3 DNA reads TGTGCCAGCAGGGGATCAGGGTCTAGGTATGGCTACACCTTC. As protein: CASRGSGSRYGYTF.

The rearrangement joins TRBV27 to TRBJ1-3; 7 nucleotides align to TRBD1. The CDR3 is made up of 15 amino acids. Trimming removed 5 bases from V and 4 bases from J; junction bases left unmatched: 8. Germline values: CDR1 MNHEY, CDR2 SMNVEV (reference sequence). The CDR3 region has the DNA TGTGCCAGCAGTAACACAGGGGTATGGGGAAACACCATATATTTT. Protein product: CASSNTGVWGNTIYF.

This clone was observed a single time. V is TRBV10-3 and J is TRBJ1-4, with 9 bases identical to TRBD1. V was clipped by 0 bases and J by 8 bases; unmatched bases: 7. The length of the CDR3 is 16 residues. Germline-derived CDR1 and CDR2 are ENHRY and SYGVKD. The CDR3 reads CAISESKGTGNEKLFF. CDR3 nucleotide sequence: TGTGCCATCAGTGAGTCGAAAGGGACAGGGAACGAAAAACTGTTTTTT.

J is TRBJ2-1 and V is TRBV5-1; D gene uncertain. The V end was cut by 1 base, the J end by 7 bases, with 9 bases between. CDR1 is SGHRS and CDR2 is YFSETQ in the germline V gene. The CDR3 loop spans 13 amino acids. Here the CDR3 reads CASSLSRLNEQFF. CDR3 sequence (DNA): TGCGCCAGCAGCTTGTCGAGGTTAAATGAGCAGTTCTTC.

This sequence joins TRBV6-5 and TRBJ2-3; D gene uncertain. The CDR3 runs 14 residues. The V gene's germline CDR1 is MNHEY and CDR2 SVGAGI. V lost 0 bases, J lost 7 bases, and 11 bases lay in between. The CDR3 sequence is CASSYSKEANTQYF. The CDR3, as DNA: TGTGCCAGCAGTTACTCGAAAGAAGCAAATACGCAGTATTTT.